These T cell receptor beta chains were read from a single sample in a study of blood T cell repertoires in COVID-19. Profiled with immunoSEQ multiplex PCR; TCRdb holds only in-frame clones, not every one. Here the sample spans around 100,000 clones, around 90% being singletons. Sequences were obtained from peripheral blood. Every receptor here comes from a woman aged 45-59 years with COVID-19, enrolled during active disease. CDR3s include the opening cysteine and the closing phenylalanine or tryptophan. A D gene is named only where the DNA matches it firmly.

CDR3 protein,D gene,V gene,CDR3 length
CAISLAGSNNEQFF,TRBD2,TRBV10-3,14
CASALGTDYGYTF,TRBD1,TRBV12-5,13
CASSLGDSYEQYF,-,TRBV6-5,13
CASGFPDRDVDTQYF,TRBD1,TRBV12-5,15
CASSESGVSTDTQYF,-,TRBV10-1,15
CASSLAGQGNYGYTF,TRBD1,TRBV7-2,15
CASSELGVGSSSGNTIYF,-,TRBV6-1,18
CASSHGYEQYF,-,TRBV3-1/TRBV3-2,11
CASSELADTQYF,-,TRBV2,12
CASSYQGRDAFF,-,TRBV6-5,12
CASSQDRVGGGYTF,TRBD1,TRBV6-6,14
CSAKGGDEQFF,-,TRBV20-1,11
CASGLVPDRGHEQYF,TRBD1,TRBV12-5,15
CASSSLGQAYSNQPQHF,TRBD1,TRBV5-8,17
CASSLKFSTVSYYGYTF,-,TRBV5-4,17
CASSPPGQRTDTQYF,TRBD1,TRBV18,15
CASSLLEGSNQPQHF,-,TRBV7-8,15
CALSGGGTEAFF,TRBD1,TRBV30,12
CASSRLAGGQDTQYF,TRBD2,TRBV4-1,15
CASSYTRLIEF,-,TRBV6-5,11
CASSEYSSGANVLTF,-,TRBV6-1,15
CASSLTGKNSPLHF,-,TRBV28,14
CASSRRLAGLAKNIQYF,TRBD2,TRBV5-6,17
CASSESWETGELFF,-,TRBV10-1,14
CAWSVGTGGVETQYF,TRBD1,TRBV30,15
CASSGTSGEQYF,-,TRBV2,12
CASSYSRRGGSSGYTF,-,TRBV6-5,16
CASSPRDRADTEAFF,TRBD1,TRBV18,15
CASSSEGGAITGELFF,-,TRBV6-5,16
CASSRSGQETQYF,-,TRBV7-3,13
CASSRGRGSSYNSPLHF,TRBD1,TRBV4-3,17
CASSLAAANTGELFF,-,TRBV5-1,15
CASSQDSVGQAFF,-,TRBV4-2,13
CAGAGGARDGYTF,TRBD1,TRBV28,13
CASTMGDRSYEQYF,TRBD1,TRBV6-5,14
CSVDHSGETF,-,TRBV29-1,10
CASSTSPNEQFF,-,TRBV7-3,12
CASSAALAVYSYNEQFF,-,TRBV6-1,17
CASIRAVNTEAFF,-,TRBV12-3/TRBV12-4,13
CASSLDWGQGQETQYF,TRBD1,TRBV11-3,16
CASGSGGSGYTF,-,TRBV12-5,12
CASSPQGWDTQYF,-,TRBV18,13
CASKEIAGGTDTQYF,TRBD2,TRBV5-1,15
CASSPRTSGVETQYF,TRBD2,TRBV11-2,15
CASSPTGLGNSPLHF,-,TRBV18,15
CASGDGFGQGAEAFF,TRBD1,TRBV4-2,15
CASSDTGGELFF,-,TRBV18,12
CASSQAGDSGNTIYF,-,TRBV4-3,15
CASSSGQNTGELFF,-,TRBV5-4,14
CAIRGTGLYEQYF,TRBD1,TRBV10-3,13
CATSDLQFAGADTQYF,-,TRBV24-1,16
CASSQERAELYGYTF,-,TRBV4-2,15
CASSPRDRGPSYEQYF,TRBD1,TRBV19,16
CASSNARFGGQAFF,-,TRBV6-5,14
CASSESPGEQYF,-,TRBV25-1,12
CASSLGTGVYEQYF,TRBD1,TRBV7-6,14
CASNSRSSGGYGYTF,-,TRBV6-5,15